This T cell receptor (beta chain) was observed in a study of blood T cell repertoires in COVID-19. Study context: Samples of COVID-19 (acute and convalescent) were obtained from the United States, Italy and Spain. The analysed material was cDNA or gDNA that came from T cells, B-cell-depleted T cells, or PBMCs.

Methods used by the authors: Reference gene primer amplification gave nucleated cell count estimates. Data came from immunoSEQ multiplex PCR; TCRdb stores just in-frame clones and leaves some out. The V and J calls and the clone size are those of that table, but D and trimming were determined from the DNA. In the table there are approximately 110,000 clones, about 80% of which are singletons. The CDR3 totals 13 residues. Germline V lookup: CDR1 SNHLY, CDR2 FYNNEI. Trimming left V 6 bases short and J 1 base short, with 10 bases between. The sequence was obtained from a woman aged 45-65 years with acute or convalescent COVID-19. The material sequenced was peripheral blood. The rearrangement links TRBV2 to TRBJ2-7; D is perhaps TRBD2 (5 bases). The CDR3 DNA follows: TGTGCCAGCAGAGTCGGAGGATCCTACGAGCAGTACTTC. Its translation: CASRVGGSYEQYF.